This record concerns one TCR beta chain sequence. Antigen unknown. Using immunoSEQ multiplex PCR, the repertoire was profiled, and TCRdb retains in-frame clones only, with some absent. The table has tens of thousands of clones, 84% seen once; the top ten hold about 14%. This sample was taken from a study of lymphopenia after photon versus proton radiotherapy. Broader study findings: Under photons, naive T cells and diversity fell while effector/memory populations rose. Larger post-nadir TCR diversity loss correlated inversely with survival in deceased patients. Post-nadir diversity loss with photons came from oligoclonal expansion, particularly CD8+ Temra cells. Survival link was tested only in deceased patients; proton benefit remains a possibility.

Trimming left V 1 base short and J 4 bases short, with 2 bases between. In germline, CDR1 is SGHAT, CDR2 FQNNGV. This CDR3 contains 13 residues. The chain recombines TRBV11-2 with TRBJ2-6, with D unresolved. This TCR was sampled from a woman in her sixties or seventies with pancreatic cancer. The sample here was peripheral blood, taken from a patient treated with proton-based radiotherapy. CDR3 coding DNA: TGTGCCAGCAGCTTAGCCGGGGCCAACGTCCTGACTTTC. Encoded protein: CASSLAGANVLTF. Based on the CDR3 plus reference TRBV11-2 and TRBJ2-6, the full variable domain is EAGVAQSPRYKIIEKRQSVAFWCNPISGHATLYWYQQILGQGPKLLIQFQNNGVVDDSQLPKDRFSAERLKGVDSTLKIQPAKLEDSAVYLCASSLAGANVLTFGAGSRLTVL.